These 3 T cell receptor beta chains share one sample of origin, sequenced in a study of CD8 T cells in Susac syndrome. RNA totalling about 0.45 to 1 ug underwent reverse transcription with random hexamers. MiXCR was run by TCRdb on the immunoSEQ multiplex PCR reads, yielding one entry per CDR3 protein. The table has some 240,000 distinct CDR3 sequences, about 95% seen once; the top ten hold about 0.095%. The specimen was CD4+ T cells from PBMCs. These receptors all come from a human donor with Susac syndrome.

The chain combines TRBV7-9 with TRBJ2-7, with a tentative D call TRBD2 (6 bases). V lost 4 bases and J 2 bases, leaving 21 bases between the germline ends. Germline lookup yields CDR1 SEHNR and CDR2 FQNEAQ (reference sequence). The CDR3 sequence is 17 residues long. CDR3 amino acids: CASSSRITPGTPYEQYF. The CDR3 DNA reads as TGTGCCAGCAGCTCACGGATCACCCCCGGGACTCCCTACGAGCAGTACTTC.

V and J are TRBV7-8 and TRBJ1-1, with a weak D call TRBD1 (6 bases). CDR1 is SGHVS, CDR2 FQNEAQ, per germline. The V end lost 6 bases, the J end lost 1 base, and 9 bases lay between the germline ends. The length of the CDR3 is 13 residues. CDR3 bases: TGTGCCAGCAGTAAGACAGGGAACACTGAAGCTTTCTTT. It codes for CASSKTGNTEAFF.

This chain's CDR3 is CASSQGQGTYGYTF. CDR3 bases: TGTGCCAGCAGTCAAGGACAGGGAACTTATGGCTACACCTTC. J is TRBJ1-2 and V is TRBV28, with TRBD1 matching 8 bases. Germline V gives CDR1 MDHEN, CDR2 SYDVKM. Losses at the gene ends were 5 bases for V and 5 bases for J; bases not matched to a gene: 7. The CDR3 covers 14 residues.